The 15 T cell receptor beta chains below were found in one sample sequenced in a study of patients and donors after allogeneic stem cell transplantation. TCRdb called the RT-PCR reads again in MiXCR, with one record for every CDR3 protein. The data show 390,000 or so distinct CDR3 sequences, with approximately 16% seen just once and around 7.2% held by the top ten. The specimen was blood, either unsorted or a sorted T cell fraction (not recorded which). The receptors shown here come from a human donor who was either an allogeneic HSCT recipient or a stem cell or donor lymphocyte infusion donor (not recorded which). It is not recorded whose cells these are; they may come from a transplant donor.

This clonotype was seen a handful of times. J is TRBJ2-7 and V is TRBV11-2; tentatively, D is TRBD2 (5 bases). The CDR3 is 16 amino acids. Germline CDR1 is SGHAT and CDR2 is FQNNGV. V lost 5 bases to trimming and J lost 1 base, with 18 bases between them. CDR3 in amino acids: CASSIRLPGLSYEQYF. CDR3 sequence (DNA): TGTGCCAGCAGCATCAGACTACCCGGGTTATCCTACGAGCAGTACTTC.

V gene TRBV5-1 combines with J gene TRBJ1-1; tentative D call: TRBD1 (5 bases). This CDR3 is 16 amino acids long. Trimming cost V 0 bases and J 4 bases, with 16 bases left between them. Germline V gene data show CDR1 as SGHRS and CDR2 as YFSETQ. CDR3 sequence: CASSLGWGSLGTEAFF. The CDR3 nucleotides read TGCGCCAGCAGCTTGGGGTGGGGCAGCCTGGGCACTGAAGCTTTCTTT.

The chain links TRBV20-1 to TRBJ2-1, with 10 bases lining up with TRBD2. With V trimmed by 3 bases and J by 9 bases, 5 bases remained unmatched. Germline CDR1 DFQATT, CDR2 SNEGSKA (reference sequence). The CDR3 sequence is 13 residues long. DNA for the CDR3: TGCAGTGCTAGTCCTAGCGGGAGTTTTGAGCAGTTCTTC. Encoded protein: CSASPSGSFEQFF.

This clonotype has a handful of counts. The chain uses TRBV7-8 and TRBJ1-3, with 8 bases identical to TRBD1. Germline V gives CDR1 SGHVS, CDR2 FQNEAQ. This CDR3 contains 14 residues. V lost 5 bases and J lost 6; bases outside the gene matches: 6. The CDR3 nucleotides are TGTGCCAGCAGCCAAGACAGGGGCCCAAACACCATATATTTT. Protein sequence: CASSQDRGPNTIYF.

This clonotype turned up a few times. V gene TRBV6-2 or TRBV6-3 combines with J gene TRBJ1-5; D may be TRBD1 (5 bases). The ends were cut back, 6 bases at V and 2 bases at J, with 14 bases in the middle. CDR1 is MNHEY, CDR2 SVGEGT, per germline. The CDR3 totals 15 residues. The CDR3 protein is CASRSRELGNQPQHF. In DNA form, the CDR3 reads TGTGCCAGCAGGTCCAGGGAATTGGGCAATCAGCCCCAGCATTTT.

J is TRBJ2-6 and V is TRBV6-2 or TRBV6-3; no clear D. V lost 4 bases to trimming and J lost 0 bases, with 13 bases between them. This CDR3 has 17 residues. Germline-derived CDR1 and CDR2 are MNHEY and SVGEGT. CDR3 residues: CASSWWTVSSGANVLTF. The CDR3 bases are TGTGCCAGCAGTTGGTGGACGGTTTCCTCTGGGGCCAACGTCCTGACTTTC.

This clonotype was picked up a small number of times. The V and J genes are TRBV4-2 and TRBJ1-1; D gene unclear. The germline gives CDR1 LGHNA, CDR2 YNFKEQ. This CDR3 has 15 residues. V lost 0 bases, J lost 4 bases, and 12 bases lay in between. In DNA, the CDR3 is TGTGCCAGCAGCCAAGACGGCACCTTGGGCACTGAAGCTTTCTTT. Its translation: CASSQDGTLGTEAFF.

The rearrangement joins TRBV6-5 to TRBJ2-2; 8 bases are a match to TRBD1. The CDR3 runs to 16 residues. The V and J ends lost 2 bases and 2 bases, in that order; junction bases with no gene match: 4. Germline CDR1 MNHEY, CDR2 SVGAGI. The CDR3 region is CASSYPQGANTGELFF. CDR3 sequence (DNA): TGTGCCAGCAGTTACCCTCAGGGGGCCAACACCGGGGAGCTGTTTTTT.

The sample holds a few counts of this clonotype. The V gene is TRBV9, the J gene TRBJ2-2; 9 bases fit TRBD1. The CDR3 is 15 amino acids. The J segment lost 4 bases and the V segment lost 2 bases, leaving 3 bases of the junction unmatched. Germline loops: CDR1 SGDLS, CDR2 YYNGEE. CDR3 in DNA: TGTGCCAGCAGCGTCGGGACAGGGAGCACCGGGGAGCTGTTTTTT. Translating gives CASSVGTGSTGELFF. Using reference TRBV9 and TRBJ2-2 for the parts outside the CDR3, the full variable domain is DSGVTQTPKHLITATGQRVTLRCSPRSGDLSVYWYQQSLDQGLQFLIQYYNGEERAKGNILERFSAQQFPDLHSELNLSSLELGDSALYFCASSVGTGSTGELFFGEGSRLTVL.

This clonotype occurred a few times. The V call is TRBV4-1, the J call TRBJ1-2; no firm D call. Per the germline V gene, CDR1 is MGHRA and CDR2 is YSYEKL. This CDR3 is built from 13 residues. The V end was cut by 4 bases, the J end by 4 bases, with 10 bases between. This CDR3 is CASSPKYGYGYTF. CDR3 in DNA: TGCGCCAGCAGCCCAAAGTACGGCTATGGCTACACCTTC.

This clonotype was found a few times. V usage is TRBV6-1 and J usage is TRBJ2-7, with 7 bases that match TRBD1. The germline V gene has CDR1 MNHNS and CDR2 SASEGT. V lost 3 bases to trimming and J lost 1 base; unmatched junction nucleotides: 6. The CDR3 is 15 amino acids. CDR3 DNA: TGTGCCAGCAGTGACCCCCGGGACAGATCCTACGAGCAGTACTTC. Translating it yields CASSDPRDRSYEQYF.

This chain connects TRBV27 to TRBJ1-5, with D tentatively TRBD1 (5 bases). Per the germline V gene, CDR1 is MNHEY and CDR2 is SMNVEV (reference sequence). V shed 6 bases and J shed 5 bases, with 20 bases lying between them. This CDR3 comprises 16 residues. The CDR3 here is CASSPALYRRDQPQHF. DNA of the CDR3: TGTGCCAGCAGCCCCGCGTTGTACAGGAGGGATCAGCCCCAGCATTTT.

The rearrangement joins TRBV15 to TRBJ2-3; 8 bases match TRBD2. The CDR3 sequence is 15 residues long. Trimming removed 1 base from V and 4 bases from J; junction bases left unmatched: 4. CDR1 and CDR2 from the germline V gene are LNHNV and YYDKDF (reference sequence). The CDR3 nucleotides are TGTGCCACCAGCAGAGGAGCGGGAGATGCAGATACGCAGTATTTT. Translation gives CATSRGAGDADTQYF.

The sample holds many counts of this clonotype. The genes are TRBV6-1 and TRBJ2-1; 9 bases fit TRBD2. The V and J ends lost 6 bases and 8 bases, in that order; junction bases with no gene match: 11. Germline assignment: CDR1 MNHNS and CDR2 SASEGT. This CDR3 is 15 amino acids long. Here the CDR3 DNA reads TGTGCCAGCAGCCCCTCTAGGACTAGCGCCTATGAGCAGTTCTTC. Protein: CASSPSRTSAYEQFF.

This clonotype was counted only a few times. The chain links TRBV6-1 to TRBJ2-3; 7 bases are a match to TRBD1. The CDR3 covers 16 residues. Germline V CDR1 and CDR2: MNHNS, SASEGT. The junction had 10 bases not matched to a gene; V was cut back by 5 bases and J by 2 bases. The CDR3, as DNA: TGTGCCAGCAGTCACCTACAGGGGTCCCTCACAGATACGCAGTATTTT. Translation: CASSHLQGSLTDTQYF.